Listed below are T cell receptor beta chains from one sample, sequenced in a study of cytomegalovirus exposure and HLA in healthy donors. Data came from immunoSEQ multiplex PCR; TCRdb stores just in-frame clones and leaves some out. The sample yields around 130,000 clones, 75% to 90% seen once. Sequenced: PBMCs. Every receptor here comes from a male donor in good health and CMV-seronegative. The CDR3 runs from the conserved cysteine through the conserved F or W. The D gene is left open where the match is weak. Not every row has a clone size; where given, it reads once, few, many or a size class.

d_gene: NA
abundance: few
v_gene: TRBV20-1
CDR3aa: CSAGGLYGYTF

d_gene: NA
abundance: NA
v_gene: TRBV7-3
CDR3aa: CASSLKKSSYNEQFF

d_gene: NA
abundance: NA
v_gene: TRBV6-5
CDR3aa: CASSYSTLGNEQFF

d_gene: TRBD1
abundance: NA
v_gene: TRBV30
CDR3aa: CAWAQGTYEQYF

d_gene: TRBD1
abundance: NA
v_gene: TRBV7-9
CDR3aa: CASSSPAAPRGLYEQYF

d_gene: TRBD1
abundance: NA
v_gene: TRBV5-5
CDR3aa: CASSWAGTEDSPLHF

d_gene: TRBD1
abundance: once
v_gene: TRBV7-2
CDR3aa: CASSLRGDRVHEQYF

d_gene: NA
abundance: few
v_gene: TRBV19
CDR3aa: CASSKQVANQPQHF

d_gene: TRBD1
abundance: NA
v_gene: TRBV2
CDR3aa: CASSDPGTVGNTIYF

d_gene: NA
abundance: once
v_gene: TRBV15
CDR3aa: CATSRDPYENEQFF

d_gene: NA
abundance: NA
v_gene: TRBV14
CDR3aa: CASSQVQVQYF

d_gene: NA
abundance: few
v_gene: TRBV7-9
CDR3aa: CASSFLGDSQPSYF

d_gene: NA
abundance: NA
v_gene: TRBV7-9
CDR3aa: CASSGQGTDTQYF

d_gene: TRBD2
abundance: NA
v_gene: TRBV27
CDR3aa: CASGAGAKTGELFF

d_gene: NA
abundance: NA
v_gene: TRBV25-1
CDR3aa: CASSEQRIPEDTQYF

d_gene: NA
abundance: NA
v_gene: TRBV11-3
CDR3aa: CASSATSGANGLTF